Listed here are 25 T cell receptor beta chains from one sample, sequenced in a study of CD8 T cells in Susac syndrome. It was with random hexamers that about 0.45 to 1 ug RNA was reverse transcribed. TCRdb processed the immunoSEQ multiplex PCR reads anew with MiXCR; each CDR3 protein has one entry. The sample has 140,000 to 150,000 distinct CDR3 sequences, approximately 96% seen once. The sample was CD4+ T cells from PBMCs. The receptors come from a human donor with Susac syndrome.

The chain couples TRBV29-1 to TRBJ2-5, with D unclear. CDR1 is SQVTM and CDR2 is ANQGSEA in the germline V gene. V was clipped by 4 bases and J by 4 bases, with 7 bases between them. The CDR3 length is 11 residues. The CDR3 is CSVVVGETQYF. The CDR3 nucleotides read TGCAGCGTTGTAGTAGGAGAGACCCAGTACTTC.

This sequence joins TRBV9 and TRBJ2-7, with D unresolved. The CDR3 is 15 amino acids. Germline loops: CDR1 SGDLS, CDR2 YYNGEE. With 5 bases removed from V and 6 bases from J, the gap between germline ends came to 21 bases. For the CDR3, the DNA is TGTGCCAGCAGTGAGAGCCCAAGGACGGCCTCCGAGCAGTACTTC. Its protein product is CASSESPRTASEQYF.

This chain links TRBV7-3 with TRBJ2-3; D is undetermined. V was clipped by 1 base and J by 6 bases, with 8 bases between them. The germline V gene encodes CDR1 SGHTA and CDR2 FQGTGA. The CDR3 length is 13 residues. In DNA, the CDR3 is TGTGCCAGCAGCTTAAGCGTCACGGATACGCAGTATTTT. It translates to CASSLSVTDTQYF.

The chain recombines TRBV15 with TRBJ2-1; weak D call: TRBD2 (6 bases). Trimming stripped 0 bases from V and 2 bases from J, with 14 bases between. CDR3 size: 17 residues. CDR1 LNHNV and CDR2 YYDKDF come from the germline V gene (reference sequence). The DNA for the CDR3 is TGTGCCACCAGCAGAGAGGAGGGTAGCGGCCCCTACAATGAGCAGTTCTTC. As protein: CATSREEGSGPYNEQFF.

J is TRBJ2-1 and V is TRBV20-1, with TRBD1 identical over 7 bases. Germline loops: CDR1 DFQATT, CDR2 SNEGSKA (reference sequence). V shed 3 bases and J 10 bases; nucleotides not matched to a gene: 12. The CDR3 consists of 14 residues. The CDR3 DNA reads TGCAGTGCTAGCACCGCTAGGTTGGACAGGGAGCAGTTCTTC. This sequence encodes CSASTARLDREQFF.

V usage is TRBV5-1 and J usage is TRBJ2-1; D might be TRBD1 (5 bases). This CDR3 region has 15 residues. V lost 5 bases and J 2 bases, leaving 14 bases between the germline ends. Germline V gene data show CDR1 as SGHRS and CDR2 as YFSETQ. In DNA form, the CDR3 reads TGCGCCAGCAGTGCAGGGTTGGAAACCTACAATGAGCAGTTCTTC. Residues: CASSAGLETYNEQFF.

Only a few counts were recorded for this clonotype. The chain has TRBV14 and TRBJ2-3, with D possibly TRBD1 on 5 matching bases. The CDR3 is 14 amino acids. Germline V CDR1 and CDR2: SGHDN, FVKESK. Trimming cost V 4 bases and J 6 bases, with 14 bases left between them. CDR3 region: CASSLALGADTQYF. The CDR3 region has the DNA TGTGCCAGCAGCCTGGCCTTAGGGGCGGATACGCAGTATTTT.

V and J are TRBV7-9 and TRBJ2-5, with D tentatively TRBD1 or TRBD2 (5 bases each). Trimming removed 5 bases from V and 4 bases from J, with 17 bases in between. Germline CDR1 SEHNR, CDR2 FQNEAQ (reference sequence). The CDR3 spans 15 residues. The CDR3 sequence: CASSHPTGAGETQYF. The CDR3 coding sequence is TGTGCCAGCAGCCACCCGACCGGGGCAGGAGAGACCCAGTACTTC.

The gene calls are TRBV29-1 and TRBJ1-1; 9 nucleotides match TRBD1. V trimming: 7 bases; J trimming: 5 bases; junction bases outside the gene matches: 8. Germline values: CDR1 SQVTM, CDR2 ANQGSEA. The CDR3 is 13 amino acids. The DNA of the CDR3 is TGCAGCGCTGGACAGGGGATTGGGACTGAAGCTTTCTTT. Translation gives CSAGQGIGTEAFF.

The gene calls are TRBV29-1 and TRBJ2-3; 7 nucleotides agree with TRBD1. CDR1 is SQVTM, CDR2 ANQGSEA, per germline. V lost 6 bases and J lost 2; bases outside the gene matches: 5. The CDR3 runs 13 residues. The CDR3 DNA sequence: TGCAGCGTCGCTGGACAGGCCACAGATACGCAGTATTTT. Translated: CSVAGQATDTQYF.

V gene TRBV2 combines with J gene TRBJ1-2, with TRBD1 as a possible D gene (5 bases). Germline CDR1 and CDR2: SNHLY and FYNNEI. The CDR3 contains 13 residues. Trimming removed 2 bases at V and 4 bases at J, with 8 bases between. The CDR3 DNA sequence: TGTGCCAGCAGTGAAACAGGACGCTATGGCTACACCTTC. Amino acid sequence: CASSETGRYGYTF.

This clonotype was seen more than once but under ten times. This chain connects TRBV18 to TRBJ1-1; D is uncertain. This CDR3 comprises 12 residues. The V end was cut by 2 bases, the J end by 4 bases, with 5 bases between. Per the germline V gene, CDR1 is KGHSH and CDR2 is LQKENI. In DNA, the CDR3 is TGTGCCAGCTCACCATTTCCCACTGAAGCTTTCTTT. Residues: CASSPFPTEAFF.

CDR3 sequence reads: CASTNRGTGKYNEQFF. The CDR3 DNA sequence: TGTGCCAGTACCAACAGGGGGACAGGGAAATACAATGAGCAGTTCTTC. This rearrangement joins TRBV19 to TRBJ2-1; TRBD1 agrees at 9 bases. This CDR3 has 16 amino acids. Unmatched junction bases numbered 11, after V lost 7 bases and J lost 4 bases. Germline V lookup: CDR1 LNHDA, CDR2 SQIVND (reference sequence).

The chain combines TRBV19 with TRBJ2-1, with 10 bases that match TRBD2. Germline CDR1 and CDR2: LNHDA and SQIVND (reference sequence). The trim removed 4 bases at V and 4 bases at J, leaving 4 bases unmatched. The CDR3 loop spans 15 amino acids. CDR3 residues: CASSRRTSGYNEQFF. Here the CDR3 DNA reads TGTGCCAGTAGTAGAAGGACTAGCGGATACAATGAGCAGTTCTTC. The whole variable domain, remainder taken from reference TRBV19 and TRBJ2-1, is DGGITQSPKYLFRKEGQNVTLSCEQNLNHDAMYWYRQDPGQGLRLIYYSQIVNDFQKGDIAEGYSVSREKKESFPLTVTSAQKNPTAFYLCASSRRTSGYNEQFFGPGTRLTVL.

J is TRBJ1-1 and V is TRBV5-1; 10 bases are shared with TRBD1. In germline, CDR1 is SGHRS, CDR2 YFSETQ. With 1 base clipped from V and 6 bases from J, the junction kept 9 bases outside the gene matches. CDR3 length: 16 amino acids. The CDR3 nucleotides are TGCGCCAGCAGCTTGTATCTACTGGGACAGGGGCCTGAAGCTTTCTTT. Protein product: CASSLYLLGQGPEAFF.

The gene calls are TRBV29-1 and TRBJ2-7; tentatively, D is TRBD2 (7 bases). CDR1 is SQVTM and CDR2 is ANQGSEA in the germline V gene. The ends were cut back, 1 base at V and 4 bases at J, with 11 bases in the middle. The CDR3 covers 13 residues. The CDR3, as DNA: TGCAGCGTTGAAGGTGGGGGGGCGTACGAGCAGTACTTC. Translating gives CSVEGGGAYEQYF.

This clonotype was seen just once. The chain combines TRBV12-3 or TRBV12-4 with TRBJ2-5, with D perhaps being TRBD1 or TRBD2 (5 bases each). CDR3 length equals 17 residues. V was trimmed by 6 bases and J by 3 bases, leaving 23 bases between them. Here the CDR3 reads CASRGTGTRRLEETQYF. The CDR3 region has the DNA TGTGCCAGCAGGGGAACCGGGACCAGGAGGTTGGAAGAGACCCAGTACTTC.

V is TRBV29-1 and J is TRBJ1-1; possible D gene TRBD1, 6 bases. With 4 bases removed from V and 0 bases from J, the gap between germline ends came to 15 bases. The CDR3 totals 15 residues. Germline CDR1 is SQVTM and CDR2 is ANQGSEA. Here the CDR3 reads CSVVEQGHMNTEAFF. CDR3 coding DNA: TGCAGCGTTGTAGAACAGGGCCACATGAACACTGAAGCTTTCTTT.

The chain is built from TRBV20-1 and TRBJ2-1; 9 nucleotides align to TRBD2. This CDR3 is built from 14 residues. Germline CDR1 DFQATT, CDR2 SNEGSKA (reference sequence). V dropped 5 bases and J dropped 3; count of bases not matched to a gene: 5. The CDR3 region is CSAPTSGFYNEQFF. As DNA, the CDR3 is TGCAGTGCTCCCACTAGCGGGTTCTACAATGAGCAGTTCTTC.

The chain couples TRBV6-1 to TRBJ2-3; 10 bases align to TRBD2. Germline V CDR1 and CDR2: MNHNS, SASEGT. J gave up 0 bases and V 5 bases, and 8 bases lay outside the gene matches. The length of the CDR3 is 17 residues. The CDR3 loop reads CASSRTGLASSTDTQYF. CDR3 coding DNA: TGTGCCAGCAGTCGAACGGGACTAGCGTCTAGCACAGATACGCAGTATTTT.

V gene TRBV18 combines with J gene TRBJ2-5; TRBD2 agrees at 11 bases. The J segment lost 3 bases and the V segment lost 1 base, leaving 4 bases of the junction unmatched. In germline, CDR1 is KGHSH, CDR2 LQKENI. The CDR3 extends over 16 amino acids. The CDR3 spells CASSPLAGLAEETQYF. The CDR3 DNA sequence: TGTGCCAGCTCACCACTAGCGGGACTAGCGGAAGAGACCCAGTACTTC.

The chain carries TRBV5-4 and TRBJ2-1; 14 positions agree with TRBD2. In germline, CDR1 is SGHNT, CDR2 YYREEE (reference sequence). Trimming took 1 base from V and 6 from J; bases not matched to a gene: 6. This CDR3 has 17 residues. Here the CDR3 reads CASSLYSGTSGGNEQFF. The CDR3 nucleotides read TGTGCCAGCAGCTTGTACTCCGGGACTAGCGGGGGCAATGAGCAGTTCTTC.

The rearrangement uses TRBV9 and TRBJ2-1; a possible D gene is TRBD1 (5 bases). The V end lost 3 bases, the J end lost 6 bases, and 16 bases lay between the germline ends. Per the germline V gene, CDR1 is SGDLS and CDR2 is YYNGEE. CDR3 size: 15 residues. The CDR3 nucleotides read TGTGCCAGCAGCGCCCGGCCCCTGGGGCGCAATGAGCAGTTCTTC. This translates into CASSARPLGRNEQFF.

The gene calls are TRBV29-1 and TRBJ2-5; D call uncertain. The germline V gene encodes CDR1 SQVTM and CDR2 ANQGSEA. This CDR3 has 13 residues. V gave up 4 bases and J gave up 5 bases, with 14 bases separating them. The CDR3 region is CSVGRLLGETQYF. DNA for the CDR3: TGCAGCGTTGGCCGACTGTTGGGGGAGACCCAGTACTTC.

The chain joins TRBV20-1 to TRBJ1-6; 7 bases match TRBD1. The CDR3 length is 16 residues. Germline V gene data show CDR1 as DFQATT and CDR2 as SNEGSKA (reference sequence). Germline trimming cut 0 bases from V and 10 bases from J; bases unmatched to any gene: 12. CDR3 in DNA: TGCAGTGCTAGAGATGGACAGACAGGGTTTAGCTCACCCCTCCACTTT. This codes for CSARDGQTGFSSPLHF.